The 15 T cell receptor beta chains in this list originate from one sample, sequenced in a study of long-term antiretroviral therapy in people with HIV. Runs used v3.0 of the immunoSEQ assay and were done at survey level. Data came from immunoSEQ multiplex PCR; TCRdb stores just in-frame clones and leaves some out. The sample holds 15,000 to 25,000 clones, 90% seen once. The sequencing here drew on unsorted PBMCs, taken 4.4 years before starting antiretroviral therapy. These TCRs come from a woman aged 30 to 39 with HIV.

V is TRBV7-8 and J is TRBJ1-1; D not resolved. The CDR3 is 16 residues long. Germline lookup yields CDR1 SGHVS and CDR2 FQNEAQ. V shed 1 base and J shed 0 bases, with 12 bases lying between them. CDR3 in DNA: TGTGCCAGCAGCTTAGAAAGTCGGCAGATGAACACTGAAGCTTTCTTT. Translation: CASSLESRQMNTEAFF.

V usage is TRBV19 and J usage is TRBJ1-2, with D unclear. This CDR3 is 13 amino acids long. The V gene's germline CDR1 is LNHDA and CDR2 SQIVND (reference sequence). The ends were cut back, 4 bases at V and 4 bases at J, with 10 bases in the middle. CDR3 protein: CASSKDGAYGYTF. CDR3 sequence (DNA): TGTGCCAGTAGTAAGGACGGTGCCTATGGCTACACCTTC.

The V and J genes are TRBV20-1 and TRBJ2-1; D is uncertain. This CDR3 is built from 10 residues. Germline assignment: CDR1 DFQATT and CDR2 SNEGSKA (reference sequence). V lost 8 bases and J 6 bases, leaving 8 bases between the germline ends. This chain's CDR3 is CSTSSNEQFF. The CDR3, as DNA: TGCAGTACATCTAGCAATGAGCAGTTCTTC.

The chain carries TRBV30 and TRBJ2-2, with D unclear. Trimming pared 2 bases from V and 5 bases from J, leaving 6 bases between. This CDR3 is built from 12 residues. Germline-derived CDR1 and CDR2 are GTSNPN and SVGIG (reference sequence). CDR3 sequence (DNA): TGTGCCTGGAGTCGACGAACCGGGGAGCTGTTTTTT. It translates to CAWSRRTGELFF.

The rearrangement uses TRBV10-3 and TRBJ2-7; 9 bases line up with TRBD1. The germline V gene has CDR1 ENHRY and CDR2 SYGVKD. Trimming at V came to 5 bases and at J to 3 bases, leaving 5 bases not matched to a gene. The CDR3 contains 14 residues. For the CDR3, the DNA is TGTGCCATCAGTACCGGGACAGGGTTCTACGAGCAGTACTTC. It translates to CAISTGTGFYEQYF.

The V and J genes are TRBV11-2 and TRBJ2-5; no firm D call. Germline loops: CDR1 SGHAT, CDR2 FQNNGV. Trimming left V 3 bases short and J 6 bases short, with 14 bases between. The CDR3 covers 14 residues. The CDR3 DNA follows: TGTGCCAGCAGCTTCCAAACGGTCAAGCAGACCCAGTACTTC. As protein: CASSFQTVKQTQYF.

The chain has TRBV7-2 and TRBJ2-3; no reliable D call. Germline loops: CDR1 SGHTA, CDR2 FQGNSA. The CDR3 consists of 12 residues. Trimming shortened V by 1 base and J by 4 bases, and 3 bases separated the two germline ends. This CDR3 is CASSLVADTQYF. The CDR3 region has the DNA TGTGCCAGCAGCTTAGTGGCAGATACGCAGTATTTT.

V gene TRBV13 combines with J gene TRBJ1-1, with TRBD1 matching 7 bases. This CDR3 is 15 amino acids long. With V trimmed by 4 bases and J by 0 bases, 5 bases remained unmatched. From germline, CDR1 is PRHDT and CDR2 FYEKMQ (reference sequence). CDR3 DNA sequence: TGTGCCAGCAGCTCAACAGGGGCCGTGAACACTGAAGCTTTCTTT. This encodes CASSSTGAVNTEAFF. The whole variable domain, remainder taken from reference TRBV13 and TRBJ1-1, is AAGVIQSPRHLIKEKRETATLKCYPIPRHDTVYWYQQGPGQDPQFLISFYEKMQSDKGSIPDRFSAQQFSDYHSELNMSSLELGDSALYFCASSSTGAVNTEAFFGQGTRLTVV.

The genes are TRBV7-2 and TRBJ2-7, with D possibly TRBD1 on 5 matching bases. Trimming cost V 2 bases and J 8 bases, with 22 bases left between them. The CDR3 contains 16 residues. Germline CDR1 and CDR2: SGHTA and FQGNSA. The CDR3 is CASSLIGFGQGRKQYF. The DNA for the CDR3 is TGTGCCAGCAGCTTAATTGGGTTCGGCCAGGGTAGGAAGCAGTACTTC.

This clone is a singleton in its sample. The chain recombines TRBV6-5 with TRBJ1-5, with a weak D call TRBD1 (5 bases). Per the germline V gene, CDR1 is MNHEY and CDR2 is SVGAGI. V was clipped by 9 bases and J by 4 bases, with 16 bases between them. The CDR3 has 14 amino acids. CDR3 DNA sequence: TGTGCCAGGCAAAACCCCCGGGGGAATCAGCCCCAGCATTTT. Protein sequence: CARQNPRGNQPQHF.

This clone has a single count. V is TRBV5-5 and J is TRBJ1-2; a possible D gene is TRBD1 (6 bases). V lost 0 bases and J 1 base, leaving 10 bases between the germline ends. This CDR3 comprises 15 residues. Germline V CDR1 and CDR2: SGHKS, YYEKEE (reference sequence). The CDR3 loop is CASSLVGGLNYGYTF. Here the CDR3 DNA reads TGTGCCAGCAGCTTGGTGGGGGGCCTTAACTATGGCTACACCTTC.

The DNA of the CDR3 is TGTGCCAGCAGCTTAGGGCAGAACTCCTACGAGCAGTACTTC. Protein product: CASSLGQNSYEQYF. The chain couples TRBV7-9 to TRBJ2-7; D unclear. Germline assignment: CDR1 SEHNR and CDR2 FQNEAQ (reference sequence). The CDR3 loop spans 14 amino acids. Trimming shortened V by 1 base and J by 0 bases, and 7 bases separated the two germline ends.

V usage is TRBV4-1 and J usage is TRBJ2-3; D not resolved. This CDR3 is built from 12 residues. Germline V CDR1 and CDR2: MGHRA, YSYEKL. V lost 0 bases to trimming and J lost 5 bases, with 3 bases between them. The chain's CDR3 is CASSQDRDTQYF. CDR3 nucleotides: TGCGCCAGCAGCCAAGACAGAGATACGCAGTATTTT.

The CDR3 sequence: CSVAVGHNEQFF. In DNA form, the CDR3 reads TGCAGCGTTGCGGTCGGTCACAATGAGCAGTTCTTC. The rearrangement joins TRBV29-1 to TRBJ2-1; D is unclear. CDR3 length equals 12 residues. CDR1 and CDR2 (germline): SQVTM, ANQGSEA. Between the trimmed V and J ends, which lost 4 bases and 5 bases, there was a span of 9 bases.

Comment on this clone: Mismatch with germline at one junction end may stem from a read error. For the CDR3, the DNA is TGTGCCAGCAGTTTAGGGAGCAGGGGGCGCGGCTATGGCTACACCTTC. It encodes CASSLGSRGRGYGYTF. This sequence joins TRBV7-6 and TRBJ1-2, with 8 positions matching TRBD1. CDR3 length: 16 residues. CDR1 and CDR2 from the germline V gene are SGHVS and FNYEAQ. The whole variable domain, remainder taken from reference TRBV7-6 and TRBJ1-2, is GAGVSQSPRYKVTKRGQDVALRCDPISGHVSLYWYRQALGQGPEFLTYFNYEAQQDKSGLPNDRFSAERPEGSISTLTIQRTEQRDSAMYRCASSLGSRGRGYGYTFGSGTRLTVV.